A single sample is the source of the 13 T cell receptor beta chains below, sequenced in a study of response to subunit inactivated influenza vaccine. MiXCR, applied by TCRdb to the RT-PCR reads, yields one record per CDR3 protein. This sample has under 550,000 distinct CDR3 sequences; about 8% occur once, and the top ten carry 10% to 15%. Here the sequenced sample was PBMCs from blood, taken roughly 24 months after vaccination. These receptors were collected from a man in his fifties or sixties who received an inactivated influenza vaccine.

This clonotype was found a few times. The chain uses TRBV20-1 and TRBJ2-7, with D maybe TRBD2 (5 bases). The V and J ends lost 5 bases and 6 bases respectively, with 17 bases between them. The CDR3 loop spans 13 amino acids. Per germline, CDR1 DFQATT and CDR2 SNEGSKA (reference sequence). The CDR3 bases are TGCAGTGCTGAAGGATGGGAGAGGGCCGAGCAGTACTTC. This encodes CSAEGWERAEQYF.

The rearrangement joins TRBV3-1 to TRBJ2-7; 16 bases fit TRBD2. The CDR3 sequence is 17 residues long. The germline CDR1 and CDR2 sequences are LGHDT and YNNKEL (reference sequence). Trimming removed 4 bases from V and 3 bases from J; junction bases left unmatched: 6. In DNA, the CDR3 is TGTGCCAGCAGCCGCGGGACTAGCGGGAGGGAACACTACGAGCAGTACTTC. It encodes CASSRGTSGREHYEQYF.

This clonotype turned up a few times. The chain recombines TRBV29-1 with TRBJ1-1; D gene ambiguous. Germline loops: CDR1 SQVTM, CDR2 ANQGSEA. The length of the CDR3 is 13 residues. Trimming removed 3 bases at V and 0 bases at J, with 8 bases between. The CDR3 sequence: CSVDPGLNTEAFF. CDR3 nucleotides: TGCAGCGTTGATCCGGGATTGAACACTGAAGCTTTCTTT.

The chain recombines TRBV7-9 with TRBJ2-3, with D possibly matching TRBD1 (6 bases). Trimming pared 5 bases from V and 3 bases from J, leaving 12 bases between. This CDR3 region has 14 residues. Germline CDR1 and CDR2: SEHNR and FQNEAQ (reference sequence). The chain's CDR3 is CASSTKGVTDTQYF. The CDR3 nucleotides read TGTGCCAGCAGCACAAAGGGGGTGACAGATACGCAGTATTTT.

This clonotype was counted only a few times. The V and J genes are TRBV5-5 and TRBJ1-1; D unresolved. The germline V gene encodes CDR1 SGHKS and CDR2 YYEKEE (reference sequence). There are 14 residues in the CDR3. V was pared by 2 bases and J by 5 bases, with 13 bases between. CDR3 sequence: CASSLGPAGTEAFF. CDR3 bases: TGTGCCAGCAGCTTAGGCCCGGCGGGTACTGAAGCTTTCTTT. Full variable domain (rest looked up from reference TRBV5-5 and TRBJ1-1): DAGVTQSPTHLIKTRGQQVTLRCSPISGHKSVSWYQQVLGQGPQFIFQYYEKEERGRGNFPDRFSARQFPNYSSELNVNALLLGDSALYLCASSLGPAGTEAFFGQGTRLTVV.

The sample holds many counts of this clonotype. The rearrangement uses TRBV12-3 or TRBV12-4 and TRBJ2-1, with TRBD2 identical over 10 bases. This CDR3 is built from 15 residues. V lost 3 bases, J lost 7 bases, and 6 bases stayed unmatched. As DNA, the CDR3 is TGTGCCAGCAGTTTTTTTAGCGGGGGGATAAATGAGCAGTTCTTC. Protein: CASSFFSGGINEQFF.

V usage is TRBV24-1 and J usage is TRBJ2-4, with D perhaps matching TRBD1 (5 bases). Trimming removed 5 bases from V and 7 bases from J, with 14 bases in between. Germline-derived CDR1 and CDR2 are KGHDR and SFDVKD. CDR3 length equals 14 residues. CDR3 nucleotides: TGTGCCACCAGTGGAGGTCAGGGTAGCAACATTCAGTACTTC. Its translation is CATSGGQGSNIQYF.

The J gene is TRBJ1-1, the V gene TRBV28, with D possibly being TRBD1 (5 bases). Germline V gives CDR1 MDHEN, CDR2 SYDVKM. This CDR3 is built from 14 residues. The V gene lost 4 bases and the J gene lost 5 bases, with 14 bases spanning the gap. CDR3 nucleotides: TGTGCCAGCAGTTCCCCGCAGGGAAGGACTGAAGCTTTCTTT. Its translation is CASSSPQGRTEAFF.

This clonotype was detected ten times or more. The V call is TRBV5-1, the J call TRBJ2-5; 7 bases line up with TRBD2. CDR1 and CDR2 (germline): SGHRS, YFSETQ. Trimming cost V 4 bases and J 5 bases; bases outside gene matches: 11. The CDR3 length is 15 residues. The CDR3 DNA is TGCGCCAGCAGCAACGGACTAGTCTTAAAGGAGACCCAGTACTTC. It specifies CASSNGLVLKETQYF.

This chain uses TRBV4-2 with TRBJ2-1; possibly TRBD1 for D (6 bases). Germline V lookup: CDR1 LGHNA, CDR2 YNFKEQ. V lost 0 bases and J 5 bases, leaving 11 bases between the germline ends. The CDR3 contains 15 residues. The DNA for the CDR3 is TGTGCCAGCAGCCAAGAGACAGGAATCAACAATGAGCAGTTCTTC. Protein: CASSQETGINNEQFF.

V usage is TRBV3-1 and J usage is TRBJ2-1, with D possibly TRBD1 on 6 matching bases. V was clipped by 0 bases and J by 1 base, with 13 bases between them. The CDR3 has 17 residues. The V gene's germline CDR1 is LGHDT and CDR2 YNNKEL (reference sequence). The chain's CDR3 is CASSQDRGSLSYNEQFF. CDR3 nucleotide sequence: TGTGCCAGCAGCCAAGACAGGGGAAGCCTTTCCTACAATGAGCAGTTCTTC.

This rearrangement joins TRBV6-4 to TRBJ1-4; TRBD1 might be the D (6 bases). Trimming removed 9 bases from V and 5 bases from J, with 10 bases in between. CDR1 is MRHNA and CDR2 is SNTAGT in the germline V gene. The CDR3 runs 12 residues. The CDR3 here is CARQGFNEKLFF. DNA for the CDR3: TGTGCCAGACAGGGTTTCAATGAAAAACTGTTTTTT.

V usage is TRBV28 and J usage is TRBJ1-2; 9 bases map to TRBD1. V lost 6 bases and J lost 8; bases outside the gene matches: 4. CDR1 MDHEN and CDR2 SYDVKM come from the germline V gene. CDR3 length equals 12 residues. The CDR3: CASSYRGRGYTF. As DNA, the CDR3 is TGTGCCAGCAGCTACAGGGGGCGCGGCTACACCTTC.